What follows are 28 T cell receptor beta chains derived from one specimen sequenced in a study of neurological immune-mediated disorders. TCRdb re-called the 5' RACE reads with MiXCR, one entry per CDR3 protein. The table includes around 70,000 distinct CDR3 sequences, approximately 5% detected once. The material sequenced was PBMCs. The receptors stem from a woman aged 70-85 years with multiple sclerosis.

This clonotype was found many times. The DNA of the CDR3 is TGTGCCAGCAGCTTGAAGGATTCCTTAGCCAAAAACATTCAGTACTTC. It encodes CASSLKDSLAKNIQYF. V is TRBV5-6 and J is TRBJ2-4; the D is unclear. V was clipped by 1 base and J by 0 bases, with 11 bases between them. The germline gives CDR1 SGHDT, CDR2 YYEEEE. CDR3 length: 16 amino acids.

The genes are TRBV5-5 and TRBJ2-7, with 12 bases matching TRBD2. With 5 bases clipped from V and 0 bases from J, the junction kept 6 bases outside the gene matches. Germline CDR1 is SGHKS and CDR2 is YYEKEE (reference sequence). This CDR3 is built from 16 residues. The CDR3 DNA reads as TGTGCCAGCAGGCTCGGACTAGCGGGGAGCTCCTACGAGCAGTACTTC. Its translation: CASRLGLAGSSYEQYF.

There are many counts of this clonotype. The V call is TRBV12-3 or TRBV12-4, the J call TRBJ2-3, with 8 bases that match TRBD2. J gave up 10 bases and V 7 bases, and 4 bases lay outside the gene matches. This CDR3 region has 11 residues. This chain's CDR3 is CASTSGGAQYF. CDR3 nucleotide sequence: TGTGCCAGCACCTCGGGGGGGGCGCAGTATTTT.

This clonotype was recorded at least ten times. CDR3 sequence (DNA): TGTGCCTGGAGTGGGGGCGCGAGCGGAGGACGACGGGGTGAGCAGTTCTTC. Residues: CAWSGGASGGRRGEQFF. V is TRBV30 and J is TRBJ2-1; either TRBD1 or TRBD2 may fit D (5 bases each). This CDR3 contains 17 residues. The germline V and J ends were trimmed by 1 base and 9 bases, with 25 bases remaining between them. The germline V gene has CDR1 GTSNPN and CDR2 SVGIG (reference sequence).

This clonotype was seen many times. V gene TRBV6-6 combines with J gene TRBJ2-7, with D perhaps matching TRBD2 (6 bases). V was clipped by 4 bases and J by 3 bases, with 19 bases between them. The CDR3 is made up of 16 amino acids. Germline V CDR1 and CDR2: MNHNY, SVGAGI (reference sequence). CDR3 sequence (DNA): TGTGCCAGCAGTTCCCCGCAGGGCCTCGGGGGCTACGAGCAGTACTTC. Translating gives CASSSPQGLGGYEQYF.

This clonotype was seen many times. The genes are TRBV6-5 and TRBJ2-2; 8 bases are a match to TRBD1. CDR1 is MNHEY and CDR2 is SVGAGI in the germline V gene. The CDR3 is made up of 13 amino acids. The junction had 0 bases not matched to a gene; V was cut back by 6 bases and J by 3 bases. CDR3 region: CASRTGDTGELFF. In DNA, the CDR3 is TGTGCCAGCAGGACAGGGGACACCGGGGAGCTGTTTTTT.

In this sample, this clonotype turned up many times. The chain carries TRBV3-1 and TRBJ2-5; unclear D gene. The V gene's germline CDR1 is LGHDT and CDR2 YNNKEL (reference sequence). Trimming took 0 bases from V and 7 from J, leaving 0 bases between them. This CDR3 spans 10 amino acids. The chain's CDR3 is CASSQETQYF. CDR3 DNA: TGTGCCAGCAGCCAAGAGACCCAGTACTTC.

There are many counts of this clonotype. V gene TRBV6-5 combines with J gene TRBJ1-1, with D unclear. V was shortened by 4 bases and J by 2 bases, with 14 bases between the two germline ends. The CDR3 runs to 15 residues. Germline V gene data show CDR1 as MNHEY and CDR2 as SVGAGI. CDR3 protein: CASSSRRGFNTEAFF. The CDR3 DNA reads as TGTGCCAGCAGTTCACGGCGGGGATTCAACACTGAAGCTTTCTTT.

This clonotype came up many times. The chain uses TRBV20-1 and TRBJ2-7, with TRBD2 matching 10 bases. The CDR3 extends over 14 amino acids. Germline CDR1 and CDR2: DFQATT and SNEGSKA (reference sequence). The CDR3 protein is CSLHPMTSGYEQYF. The CDR3 coding sequence is TGCAGCCTCCACCCAATGACTAGCGGGTACGAGCAGTACTTC.

This clonotype has ten or more counts. V gene TRBV29-1 combines with J gene TRBJ1-2; 8 bases align to TRBD1. Per the germline V gene, CDR1 is SQVTM and CDR2 is ANQGSEA. The CDR3 length is 14 residues. Trimming cost V 7 bases and J 4 bases; bases outside gene matches: 11. The CDR3 DNA is TGCAGCGCCATAGGACAGGGAGTCCCCTATGGCTACACCTTC. Translation gives CSAIGQGVPYGYTF. The full variable domain, in which reference TRBV29-1 and TRBJ1-2 provide the parts outside the CDR3, is SAVISQKPSRDICQRGTSLTIQCQVDSQVTMMFWYRQQPGQSLTLIATANQGSEATYESGFVIDKFPISRPNLTFSTLTVSNMSPEDSSIYLCSAIGQGVPYGYTFGSGTRLTVV.

There are many counts of this clonotype. This sequence joins TRBV11-2 and TRBJ1-1, with 7 bases aligning to TRBD1. The length of the CDR3 is 15 residues. The germline CDR1 and CDR2 sequences are SGHAT and FQNNGV. V shed 4 bases and J 10 bases; nucleotides not matched to a gene: 15. The CDR3: CASSSSRGGAIRAFF. DNA for the CDR3: TGTGCCAGCAGCTCCTCCCGAGGGGGCGCAATCAGAGCTTTCTTT.

There are many counts of this clonotype. The chain uses TRBV14 and TRBJ1-1, with D unclear. The CDR3 extends over 13 amino acids. The germline gives CDR1 SGHDN, CDR2 FVKESK. Trimming stripped 6 bases from V and 0 bases from J, with 8 bases between. The CDR3: CASRLGLNTEAFF. The CDR3 region has the DNA TGTGCCAGCAGATTAGGGCTGAACACTGAAGCTTTCTTT.

This clonotype was counted many times. The chain employs TRBV5-1 and TRBJ2-5; tentatively, D is TRBD2 (5 bases). CDR1 and CDR2 from the germline V gene are SGHRS and YFSETQ. V lost 7 bases to trimming and J lost 12 bases, with 16 bases between them. The CDR3 totals 11 residues. CDR3 nucleotides: TGCGCCAGCGATAAAAACGGACTGAAGTACTTC. It encodes CASDKNGLKYF.

In this sample, this clonotype turned up many times. The V and J genes are TRBV29-1 and TRBJ2-1; 7 bases fit TRBD1. J was trimmed by 9 bases and V by 4 bases; bases with no gene match: 6. Germline assignment: CDR1 SQVTM and CDR2 ANQGSEA. The CDR3 contains 12 residues. The chain's CDR3 is CSVANRGAEQFF. In DNA, the CDR3 is TGCAGCGTTGCTAACAGGGGCGCTGAGCAGTTCTTC.

This clonotype was seen many times. The V gene is TRBV6-6, the J gene TRBJ1-2, with 10 bases identical to TRBD1. Germline CDR1 is MNHNY and CDR2 is SVGAGI (reference sequence). The CDR3 has 16 amino acids. Trimming at V came to 3 bases and at J to 8 bases, leaving 12 bases not matched to a gene. This CDR3 is CASSYLTRTGGVGYTF. As DNA, the CDR3 is TGTGCCAGCAGTTATCTCACCCGGACAGGGGGTGTAGGCTACACCTTC.

This clonotype was detected ten times or more. The gene calls are TRBV4-3 and TRBJ1-1, with a tentative D call TRBD1 (5 bases). The V end lost 0 bases, the J end lost 11 bases, and 16 bases lay between the germline ends. The CDR3 covers 14 residues. CDR1 and CDR2 from the germline V gene are LGHNA and YSLEER. The CDR3 bases are TGCGCCAGCAGCCAAGATCATCGAGAGGGGAGGGCTTTCTTT. Its protein product is CASSQDHREGRAFF.

This clonotype was recorded at least ten times. The V gene is TRBV20-1, the J gene TRBJ2-2; no reliable D call. The germline V gene has CDR1 DFQATT and CDR2 SNEGSKA (reference sequence). The CDR3 length is 14 residues. V was pared by 1 base and J by 0 bases, with 6 bases between. CDR3 loop: CSARGSANTGELFF. The CDR3 DNA reads TGCAGTGCTAGAGGGTCAGCGAACACCGGGGAGCTGTTTTTT.

This clonotype was counted ten times or more. The chain is built from TRBV12-3 or TRBV12-4 and TRBJ2-1; tentatively, D is TRBD2 (6 bases). The CDR3 consists of 13 residues. Trimming took off 6 bases at V and 6 bases at J, with 12 bases between the two ends. The CDR3 is CASSQLAGNEQFF. DNA for the CDR3: TGTGCCAGCAGCCAACTAGCTGGCAATGAGCAGTTCTTC.

This clonotype occurred many times. The V gene is TRBV7-2, the J gene TRBJ2-5, with 7 bases that match TRBD1. The CDR3 has 14 residues. V shed 5 bases and J 2 bases; nucleotides not matched to a gene: 5. Germline CDR1 and CDR2: SGHTA and FQGNSA. This CDR3 reads CASSPDRDQETQYF. In DNA form, the CDR3 reads TGTGCCAGCAGCCCTGACAGGGATCAAGAGACCCAGTACTTC.

In its sample, this clonotype was seen many times. The chain employs TRBV5-1 and TRBJ2-1; D is ambiguous. This CDR3 has 12 residues. Trimming stripped 5 bases from V and 6 bases from J, with 9 bases between. Germline V gene lookup returns CDR1 SGHRS and CDR2 YFSETQ. DNA for the CDR3: TGCGCCAGCAGTTTGCAGAGCAATGAGCAGTTCTTC. Translated, it gives CASSLQSNEQFF.

This clonotype was observed a few times. V and J are TRBV6-6 and TRBJ2-7; the D is unclear. CDR3 size: 12 residues. The germline gives CDR1 MNHNY, CDR2 SVGAGI (reference sequence). Between the trimmed V and J ends, which lost 5 bases and 3 bases, there was a span of 8 bases. The CDR3 protein is CASSNRRYEQYF. The CDR3 region has the DNA TGTGCCAGCAGTAATCGGCGCTACGAGCAGTACTTC.

The sample holds many counts of this clonotype. The chain combines TRBV27 with TRBJ1-6; 7 bases map to TRBD1. The CDR3 sequence is 16 residues long. V shed 5 bases, J shed 8 bases, and the junction held 12 bases outside the gene matches. CDR1 MNHEY and CDR2 SMNVEV come from the germline V gene (reference sequence). The CDR3 here is CASSHPSGQPHSPLHF. The CDR3 bases are TGTGCCAGCAGTCACCCTTCGGGACAGCCGCATTCACCCCTCCACTTT.

In this sample, this clonotype turned up many times. The chain joins TRBV24-1 to TRBJ2-1; 8 bases match TRBD1. The CDR3 loop spans 15 amino acids. The germline CDR1 and CDR2 sequences are KGHDR and SFDVKD. Germline trimming cut 6 bases from V and 3 bases from J; bases unmatched to any gene: 6. The CDR3 DNA reads as TGTGCCACCAGTCCCGGGACAGGAGTCTACAATGAGCAGTTCTTC. Translation gives CATSPGTGVYNEQFF.

This clonotype is judged medium-sized. This rearrangement joins TRBV28 to TRBJ2-2, with TRBD1 identical over 10 bases. The germline V gene has CDR1 MDHEN and CDR2 SYDVKM. Trimming took 2 bases from V and 0 from J; bases not matched to a gene: 6. The CDR3 length is 18 residues. CDR3 in DNA: TGTGCCAGCAGTTTAGGGACAGGGGCCGGGTCGAACACCGGGGAGCTGTTTTTT. Its protein product is CASSLGTGAGSNTGELFF.

This clonotype was picked up many times. The V gene is TRBV12-3 or TRBV12-4, the J gene TRBJ1-2, with D possibly TRBD1 on 6 matching bases. The CDR3 is 14 amino acids. V was trimmed by 5 bases and J by 4 bases, leaving 14 bases between them. The CDR3 sequence: CASSARSRGYGYTF. CDR3 DNA: TGTGCCAGCAGTGCTAGGAGCAGGGGCTATGGCTACACCTTC.

This clonotype was seen many times. This sequence joins TRBV12-3 or TRBV12-4 and TRBJ1-5; 9 bases match TRBD1. The length of the CDR3 is 16 residues. With V trimmed by 2 bases and J by 0 bases, 2 bases remained unmatched. CDR3 residues: CASSLTGGSSNQPQHF. The CDR3 nucleotides are TGTGCCAGCAGTTTAACAGGGGGCAGTAGCAATCAGCCCCAGCATTTT.

This clonotype was observed at least ten times. The V gene is TRBV20-1, the J gene TRBJ1-6, with 7 bases identical to TRBD1. Germline-derived CDR1 and CDR2 are DFQATT and SNEGSKA (reference sequence). Trimming at V came to 4 bases and at J to 10 bases, leaving 10 bases not matched to a gene. The CDR3 loop spans 14 amino acids. The CDR3 DNA is TGCAGTGCTAAATTGACAGGGACAGTATCACCCCTCCACTTT. Its protein is CSAKLTGTVSPLHF.

This clonotype has more than one count but fewer than ten. The chain carries TRBV21-1 and TRBJ2-2; the D call of TRBD2 is as the table states it, not checked on the DNA. TRBV21-1 is a known pseudogene. CDR3 size: 20 residues. The CDR3 nucleotides read TGTGCCAGCAGCAAAGGCGCTAGGAAAACTAGCGGGGTCAACACCGGGGAGCTGTTTTTT. Its translation is CASSKGARKTSGVNTGELFF.